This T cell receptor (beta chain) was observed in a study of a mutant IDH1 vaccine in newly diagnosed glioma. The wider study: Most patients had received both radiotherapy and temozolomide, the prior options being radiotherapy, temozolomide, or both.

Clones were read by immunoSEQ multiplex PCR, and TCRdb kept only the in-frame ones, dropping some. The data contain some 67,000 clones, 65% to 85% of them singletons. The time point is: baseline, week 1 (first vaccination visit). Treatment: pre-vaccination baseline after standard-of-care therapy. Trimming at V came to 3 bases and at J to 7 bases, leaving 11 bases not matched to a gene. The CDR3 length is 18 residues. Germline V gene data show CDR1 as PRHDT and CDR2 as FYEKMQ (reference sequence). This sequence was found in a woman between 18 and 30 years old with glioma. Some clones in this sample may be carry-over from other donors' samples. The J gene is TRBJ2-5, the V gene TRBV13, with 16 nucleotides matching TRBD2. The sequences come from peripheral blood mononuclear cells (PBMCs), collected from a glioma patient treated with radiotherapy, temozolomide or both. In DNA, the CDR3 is TGTGCCAGCAGCTTTCCGGGACTAGCGGGAGGGCCCCAGGGGACCCAGTACTTC. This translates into CASSFPGLAGGPQGTQYF.